The table lists the clone carrying this T cell receptor beta chain with a count of one. Antigen specificity is unknown. The data belong to a study of shared clonotypes between healthy human individuals. In the sorted-subset replicate PCRs, 150 to 250 ng DNA, 25,000 to 35,000 T cell genomes, was used. Assay: immunoSEQ multiplex PCR; the TCRdb copy retains only in-frame clones and omits some. This table holds under 2.5 million clones, 80% to 95% found once. V lost 2 bases, J lost 4 bases, and 4 bases stayed unmatched. The CDR3 is 15 amino acids. The germline gives CDR1 MNHNY, CDR2 SVGAGI (reference sequence). Donors were Caucasian adults residing in Nashville, Tennessee, USA. General study results and limits: Among the subsets, naive ones generally showed larger estimated richness than memory ones. Naive CD4 clonotypes were shared across several donors at roughly 4.6%.

Sequencing was done on a sample of naive CD4+ T cells from PBMCs. Regarding subset: CD45RA+ positively selected. The source of this sequence is a young man in good health. Some clones in this sample may be carry-over from other donors' samples. The chain links TRBV6-6 to TRBJ2-3; 9 positions match TRBD2. The CDR3 here is CASSYQSSGADTQYF. The CDR3, as DNA: TGTGCCAGCAGTTACCAGTCTAGCGGGGCAGATACGCAGTATTTT.